This T cell receptor beta chain was identified during a study of T-cell memory formation after mild COVID-19. Broader study findings: Mainly in CM and EM were contracting CD4+ clones; CD8+ were in EMRA. Clones shrinking between day 15 and 85 showed a balanced CD4/CD8 split, and those that grew later tilted toward CD4+. The pre-infection memory compartment contained some responding clones, suggesting cross-reactive memory joined.

5'RACE, which relied on constant-segment primers, yielded TCR alpha and TCR beta cDNA libraries carrying sample barcodes and UMIs. TCRdb independently ran MiXCR on the 5' RACE reads; one entry per CDR3 protein. The sample lists 90,000 to 120,000 distinct CDR3 sequences, roughly 14% occurring once. V was pared by 4 bases and J by 4 bases, with 12 bases between. Germline loops: CDR1 SGHKS, CDR2 YYEKEE (reference sequence). The CDR3 spans 14 residues. This clonotype was counted at least ten times. Its antigen is as yet unknown. Specimen: PBMCs or a T cell subset sorted from them (not recorded which). This sequence originates from a man aged 18 to 35 who had mild COVID-19 (a few samples of this study predate the infection). Cell type and time point are not known. This rearrangement joins TRBV5-5 to TRBJ2-1, with TRBD1 as a possible D gene (5 bases). The CDR3 here is CASSVDSNYNEQFF. DNA for the CDR3: TGTGCCAGCAGCGTAGACAGCAATTACAATGAGCAGTTCTTC.